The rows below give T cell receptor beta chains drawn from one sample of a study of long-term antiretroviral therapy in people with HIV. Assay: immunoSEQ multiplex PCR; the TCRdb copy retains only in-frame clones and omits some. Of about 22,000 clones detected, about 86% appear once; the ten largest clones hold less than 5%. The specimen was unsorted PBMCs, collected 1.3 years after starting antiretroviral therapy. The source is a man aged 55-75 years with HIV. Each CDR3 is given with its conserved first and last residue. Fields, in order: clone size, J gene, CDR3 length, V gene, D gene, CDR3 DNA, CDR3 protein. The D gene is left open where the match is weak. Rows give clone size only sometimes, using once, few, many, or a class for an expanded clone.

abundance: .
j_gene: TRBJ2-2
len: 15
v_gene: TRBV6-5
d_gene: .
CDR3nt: TGTGCCAGCAGTTACTCATCCTCGAACACCGGGGAGCTGTTTTTT
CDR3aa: CASSYSSSNTGELFF

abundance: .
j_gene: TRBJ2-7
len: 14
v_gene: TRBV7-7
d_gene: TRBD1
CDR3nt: TGTGCTAGCAGCCCGGGACAGGGTCGGAACGAGCAGTACTTC
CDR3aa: CASSPGQGRNEQYF

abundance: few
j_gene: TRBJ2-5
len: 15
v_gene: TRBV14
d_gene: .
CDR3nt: TGTGCCAGCAGCCAAGGTCTCGGGGGCAGGGAGACCCAGTACTTC
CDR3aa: CASSQGLGGRETQYF

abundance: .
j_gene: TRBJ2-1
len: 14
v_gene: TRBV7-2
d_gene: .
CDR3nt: TGTGCCAGCAGCTCCCGATACCAGCACAATGAGCAGTTCTTC
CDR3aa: CASSSRYQHNEQFF

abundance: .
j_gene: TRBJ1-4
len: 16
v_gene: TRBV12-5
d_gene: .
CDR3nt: TGTGCTAGTGGTTTGCTACCTTCTTTTGGGGAAGAAAAACTGTTTTTT
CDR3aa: CASGLLPSFGEEKLFF

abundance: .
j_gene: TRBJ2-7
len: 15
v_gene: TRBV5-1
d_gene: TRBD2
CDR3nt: TGCGCCAGCAGCTGGACTAGCGGGAGGTTTAACGAGCAGTACTTC
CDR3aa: CASSWTSGRFNEQYF

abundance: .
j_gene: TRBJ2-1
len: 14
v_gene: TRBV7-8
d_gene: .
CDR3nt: TGTGCCAGCAGCTTAGTTAGGGGTGACGATGAGCAGTTCTTC
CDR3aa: CASSLVRGDDEQFF

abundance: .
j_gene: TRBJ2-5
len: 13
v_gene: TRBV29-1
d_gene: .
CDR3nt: TGCAGCGACACGGAAGCCGACCAAGAGACCCAGTACTTC
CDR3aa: CSDTEADQETQYF

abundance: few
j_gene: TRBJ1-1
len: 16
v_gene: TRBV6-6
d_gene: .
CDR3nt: TGTGCCAGCAGGCATGACCGGACGGGACTAAACACTGAAGCTTTCTTT
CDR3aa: CASRHDRTGLNTEAFF

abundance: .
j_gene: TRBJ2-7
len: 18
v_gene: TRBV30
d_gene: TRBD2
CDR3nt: TGTGCCTGGAGTGGCCCCCGGACTAGCGGGAGGACCCAAACCGAGCAGTACTTC
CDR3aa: CAWSGPRTSGRTQTEQYF

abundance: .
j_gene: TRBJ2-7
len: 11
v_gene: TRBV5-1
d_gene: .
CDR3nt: TGCGCCAGCAGCTTCGAATACGAGCAGTACTTC
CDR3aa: CASSFEYEQYF

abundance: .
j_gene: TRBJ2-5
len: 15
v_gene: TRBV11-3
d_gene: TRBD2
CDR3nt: TGTGCCAGCAGCTTAGCTAGCGGGACCTACGTGACCCAGTACTTC
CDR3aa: CASSLASGTYVTQYF

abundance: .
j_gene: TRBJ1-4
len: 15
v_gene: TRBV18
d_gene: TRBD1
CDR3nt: TGTGCCAGCTCACCACAAGGACAGGGCGGTGAAAAACTGTTTTTT
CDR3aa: CASSPQGQGGEKLFF

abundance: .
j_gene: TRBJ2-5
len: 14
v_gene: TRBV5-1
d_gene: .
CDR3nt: TGCGCCAGCAGCTTAGCCCAAGTTCAAGAGACCCAGTACTTC
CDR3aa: CASSLAQVQETQYF

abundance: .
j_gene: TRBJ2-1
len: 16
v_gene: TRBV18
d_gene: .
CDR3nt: TGTGCCAGCTCACCAGGGGTTACTGGATCAGGCAATGAGCAGTTCTTC
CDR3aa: CASSPGVTGSGNEQFF

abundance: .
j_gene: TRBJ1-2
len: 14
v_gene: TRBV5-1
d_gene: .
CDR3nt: TGCGCCAGCAGCTTGGCGGGGGGGCCACCCGGCTACACCTTC
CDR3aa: CASSLAGGPPGYTF

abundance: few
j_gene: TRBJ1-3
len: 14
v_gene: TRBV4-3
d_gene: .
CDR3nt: TGCGCCAGCAGCCAAGCGCCCTCTGGAAACACCATATATTTT
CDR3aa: CASSQAPSGNTIYF

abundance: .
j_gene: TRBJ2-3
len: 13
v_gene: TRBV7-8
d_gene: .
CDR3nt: TGTGCCAGCAGCCAAAACGGCGAGGGTACGCAGTATTTT
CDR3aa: CASSQNGEGTQYF

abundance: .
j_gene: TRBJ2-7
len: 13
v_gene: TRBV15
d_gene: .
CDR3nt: TGTGCCACCAGAGGAGGAGGTTGGGACGAGCAGTACTTC
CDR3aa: CATRGGGWDEQYF

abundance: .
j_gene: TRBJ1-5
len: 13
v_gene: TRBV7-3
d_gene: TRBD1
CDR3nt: TGTGCCAGCAGCCTACGACAGGGGGCTTCCCAGCATTTT
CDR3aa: CASSLRQGASQHF

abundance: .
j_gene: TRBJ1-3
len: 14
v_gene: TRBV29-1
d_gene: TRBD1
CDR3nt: TGCAGCGTTACAGGGGGCGAAACTGGAAACACCATATATTTT
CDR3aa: CSVTGGETGNTIYF

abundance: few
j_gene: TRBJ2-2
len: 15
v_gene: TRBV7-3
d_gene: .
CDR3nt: TGTGCCAGCAGCCCGAGAGCAGCGAACACCGGGGAGCTGTTTTTT
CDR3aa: CASSPRAANTGELFF

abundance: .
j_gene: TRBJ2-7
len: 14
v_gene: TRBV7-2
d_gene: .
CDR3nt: TGTGCCAGCAGCCAACGCACAACTACCTACGAGCAGTACTTC
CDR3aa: CASSQRTTTYEQYF